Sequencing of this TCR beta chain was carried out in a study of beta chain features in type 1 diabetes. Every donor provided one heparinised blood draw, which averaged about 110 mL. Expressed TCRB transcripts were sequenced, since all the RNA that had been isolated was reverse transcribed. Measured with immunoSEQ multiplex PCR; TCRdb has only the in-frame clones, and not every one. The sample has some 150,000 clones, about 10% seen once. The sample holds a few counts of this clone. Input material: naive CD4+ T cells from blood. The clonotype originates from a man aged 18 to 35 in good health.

The CDR3 DNA reads as TGTGCCAGCAGCGTGACAGATGGGGCCAACGTCCTGACTTTC. Translation gives CASSVTDGANVLTF. The chain uses TRBV7-3 and TRBJ2-6, with a tentative D call TRBD1 (5 bases). Trimming took off 5 bases at V and 3 bases at J, with 8 bases between the two ends. Germline V gives CDR1 SGHTA, CDR2 FQGTGA. The CDR3 sequence is 14 residues long.